The 30 T cell receptor beta chains given below trace back to one sample, sequenced in a study of shared clonotypes between healthy human individuals. TCRdb's copy holds only in-frame clones and misses some; the assay was immunoSEQ multiplex PCR. This sample has around 2.3 million clones, with around 95% found just once. The sample taken for sequencing was naive CD4+ T cells sorted from blood. The subset denotes: CD45RA+ positively selected. These receptors were obtained from a man aged 18 to 29 in good health.

The genes are TRBV6-6 and TRBJ2-6; D is possibly TRBD1 or TRBD2 (5 bases each). Trimming cost V 2 bases and J 3 bases, with 11 bases left between them. The CDR3 contains 16 residues. Germline V gives CDR1 MNHNY, CDR2 SVGAGI (reference sequence). CDR3 sequence: CASSYGTGFGANVLTF. CDR3 bases: TGTGCCAGCAGTTACGGGACCGGATTTGGGGCCAACGTCCTGACTTTC.

In its sample, this clone was seen once. The rearrangement joins TRBV12-5 to TRBJ1-2; D remains unclear. The CDR3 length is 17 residues. Germline V gene sequence: CDR1 LGHNT, CDR2 FRNRAP. Trimming took off 1 base at V and 1 base at J, with 16 bases between the two ends. The CDR3 loop is CASGLADLTPFNYGYTF. CDR3 DNA: TGTGCTAGTGGTTTGGCTGACCTCACTCCCTTTAACTATGGCTACACCTTC. Variable domain in full (rest from reference TRBV12-5 and TRBJ1-2): DARVTQTPRHKVTEMGQEVTMRCQPILGHNTVFWYRQTMMQGLELLAYFRNRAPLDDSGMPKDRFSAEMPDATLATLKIQPSEPRDSAVYFCASGLADLTPFNYGYTFGSGTRLTVV.

This clone came up once. V usage is TRBV5-1 and J usage is TRBJ2-7; D may correspond to TRBD1 or TRBD2 (6 bases each). From germline, CDR1 is SGHRS and CDR2 YFSETQ. V lost 3 bases and J lost 6, with 19 bases in between. The CDR3 is 15 residues long. Written as DNA, the CDR3 is TGCGCCAGCAGCTCCGGGGGCACCGTTCGACTCGAGCAGTACTTC. Translation gives CASSSGGTVRLEQYF.

This clone occurred once. The J gene is TRBJ1-4, the V gene TRBV18; possible D gene TRBD1, 6 bases. Trimming stripped 8 bases from V and 3 bases from J, with 10 bases between. Per the germline V gene, CDR1 is KGHSH and CDR2 is LQKENI. This CDR3 has 13 residues. The CDR3 DNA follows: TGTGCCAGCGTACAGGGACCTAATGAAAAACTGTTTTTT. This codes for CASVQGPNEKLFF.

This clone has a single count. The chain is built from TRBV5-4 and TRBJ2-3; 10 bases line up with TRBD2. J gave up 2 bases and V 3 bases, and 6 bases lay outside the gene matches. This CDR3 is built from 16 residues. CDR1 SGHNT and CDR2 YYREEE come from the germline V gene (reference sequence). This CDR3 reads CASSYGTSANTDTQYF. For the CDR3, the DNA is TGTGCCAGCAGCTACGGGACTAGCGCTAACACAGATACGCAGTATTTT.

Notes on this clone: Distinct nucleotide sequences in the sample also encode this CDR3. The gene calls are TRBV2 and TRBJ2-7; D uncertain. The germline V and J ends were trimmed by 6 bases and 0 bases, with 12 bases remaining between them. Germline values: CDR1 SNHLY, CDR2 FYNNEI. CDR3 length: 14 amino acids. The CDR3 region has the DNA TGTGCCAGCAGCCCGCGTACGAGCTCCTACGAGCAGTACTTC. This translates into CASSPRTSSYEQYF.

This chain connects TRBV5-4 to TRBJ2-1, with TRBD2 matching 13 bases. CDR1 is SGHNT and CDR2 is YYREEE in the germline V gene (reference sequence). This CDR3 has 17 residues. The trim removed 1 base at V and 1 base at J, leaving 2 bases unmatched. This CDR3 reads CASSLMGLAGSYNEQFF. For the CDR3, the DNA is TGTGCCAGCAGCTTGATGGGACTAGCGGGATCCTACAATGAGCAGTTCTTC.

Comment on this clone: The sample has other DNA sequences that encode this CDR3 too. The rearrangement joins TRBV5-1 to TRBJ2-2; D remains unclear. The CDR3 extends over 14 amino acids. Germline CDR1 and CDR2: SGHRS and YFSETQ. The ends were cut back, 6 bases at V and 2 bases at J, with 11 bases in the middle. CDR3 sequence: CASTGSANTGELFF. In DNA form, the CDR3 reads TGCGCCAGCACGGGCTCGGCAAACACCGGGGAGCTGTTTTTT.

CDR3 bases: TGTGCCAGCAGTGAAGCGCTGGGGGCGAAGGGCTATGGCTACACCTTC. This translates into CASSEALGAKGYGYTF. The V and J genes are TRBV6-1 and TRBJ1-2, with a tentative D call TRBD1 (6 bases). The germline V and J ends were trimmed by 0 bases and 4 bases, with 15 bases remaining between them. The CDR3 length is 16 residues. The germline CDR1 and CDR2 sequences are MNHNS and SASEGT.

This rearrangement joins TRBV2 to TRBJ2-7; D is unresolved. The V end was cut by 3 bases, the J end by 2 bases, with 14 bases between. Germline-derived CDR1 and CDR2 are SNHLY and FYNNEI. The CDR3 sequence is 15 residues long. CDR3 nucleotides: TGTGCCAGCAGTGAGGGTTTAGGGTCCCCCTACGAGCAGTACTTC. It yields the protein CASSEGLGSPYEQYF. The full variable domain, its missing parts supplied by reference TRBV2 and TRBJ2-7, is EPEVTQTPSHQVTQMGQEVILRCVPISNHLYFYWYRQILGQKVEFLVSFYNNEISEKSEIFDDQFSVERPDGSNFTLKIRSTKLEDSAMYFCASSEGLGSPYEQYFGPGTRLTVT.

This rearrangement joins TRBV5-1 to TRBJ2-7; tentatively, D is TRBD2 (6 bases). The V end lost 4 bases, the J end lost 3 bases, and 17 bases lay between the germline ends. CDR1 is SGHRS and CDR2 is YFSETQ in the germline V gene. The CDR3 totals 15 residues. The CDR3 is CASSTLAPSGYEQYF. DNA for the CDR3: TGCGCCAGCAGCACACTAGCTCCCTCAGGCTACGAGCAGTACTTC.

The CDR3 DNA reads as TGCGCCAGCAGCTCTGTTGGATATAATGAAAAACTGTTTTTT. It yields the protein CASSSVGYNEKLFF. The rearrangement links TRBV5-1 to TRBJ1-4, with no clear D. V lost 3 bases, J lost 4 bases, and 10 bases lay in between. Germline CDR1 and CDR2: SGHRS and YFSETQ. The CDR3 loop spans 14 amino acids.

This clone was recorded only once. The V and J genes are TRBV5-1 and TRBJ2-2; D possibly corresponds to TRBD1 (5 bases). This CDR3 has 17 amino acids. CDR1 and CDR2 (germline): SGHRS, YFSETQ. V lost 4 bases and J lost 2, with 18 bases in between. CDR3 in DNA: TGCGCCAGCAGCGAACGGATGCTGGGGCCAAACACCGGGGAGCTGTTTTTT. It yields the protein CASSERMLGPNTGELFF.

Written as DNA, the CDR3 is TGTGCCAGCAGACCCCAGGGAATTACTGAAGCTTTCTTT. Translating gives CASRPQGITEAFF. The chain joins TRBV6-1 to TRBJ1-1; possible D gene TRBD1, 5 bases. V gave up 6 bases and J gave up 5 bases, with 13 bases separating them. CDR1 is MNHNS, CDR2 SASEGT, per germline. The CDR3 runs 13 residues.

The chain links TRBV27 to TRBJ1-1; D gene uncertain. The CDR3 spans 15 residues. Germline-derived CDR1 and CDR2 are MNHEY and SMNVEV (reference sequence). The V end lost 5 bases, the J end lost 3 bases, and 16 bases lay between the germline ends. CDR3 sequence: CASSPGRAPDTEAFF. DNA of the CDR3: TGTGCCAGCAGTCCGGGCCGCGCCCCGGACACTGAAGCTTTCTTT.

V and J are TRBV5-1 and TRBJ2-2; TRBD1 matches 7 bases. Germline trimming cut 0 bases from V and 5 bases from J; bases unmatched to any gene: 10. Germline CDR1 and CDR2: SGHRS and YFSETQ. CDR3 length equals 17 residues. The CDR3 DNA follows: TGCGCCAGCAGCTTGGTTGTCGGGACAGCTGTAACCGGGGAGCTGTTTTTT. It translates to CASSLVVGTAVTGELFF. The full variable domain, in which reference TRBV5-1 and TRBJ2-2 provide the parts outside the CDR3, is KAGVTQTPRYLIKTRGQQVTLSCSPISGHRSVSWYQQTPGQGLQFLFEYFSETQRNKGNFPGRFSGRQFSNSRSEMNVSTLELGDSALYLCASSLVVGTAVTGELFFGEGSRLTVL.

The chain recombines TRBV5-6 with TRBJ1-4; D gene uncertain. V dropped 5 bases and J dropped 4 bases, with 15 bases sitting between them. The CDR3 is 15 amino acids. In germline, CDR1 is SGHDT, CDR2 YYEEEE. The DNA of the CDR3 is TGTGCCAGCAGTTTTAGACTGAGGGATAATGAAAAACTGTTTTTT. Translating it yields CASSFRLRDNEKLFF.

This chain connects TRBV6-4 to TRBJ2-7; D is unclear. CDR3 length equals 11 residues. Trimming cost V 8 bases and J 7 bases, with 12 bases left between them. Germline V lookup: CDR1 MRHNA, CDR2 SNTAGT. This CDR3 reads CASPLTREQYF. The CDR3 coding sequence is TGTGCCAGCCCCCTTACGAGGGAGCAGTACTTC.

The chain recombines TRBV4-3 with TRBJ2-7, with a possible D match to TRBD2 (5 bases). V dropped 4 bases and J dropped 6 bases, with 19 bases sitting between them. The CDR3 totals 15 residues. The germline V gene has CDR1 LGHNA and CDR2 YSLEER. For the CDR3, the DNA is TGCGCCAGCAGCCGAAGATACTTAGCCGGGGTCGAGCAGTACTTC. As protein: CASSRRYLAGVEQYF.

V is TRBV7-2 and J is TRBJ2-7; D gene unclear. Germline CDR1 reads SGHTA; CDR2 reads FQGNSA. The CDR3 length is 13 residues. V was pared by 2 bases and J by 3 bases, with 8 bases between. CDR3 protein: CASSLRWDYEQYF. Here the CDR3 DNA reads TGTGCCAGCAGCTTACGGTGGGACTACGAGCAGTACTTC. Filled out from reference TRBV7-2 and TRBJ2-7, the complete variable domain reads GAGVSQSPSNKVTEKGKDVELRCDPISGHTALYWYRQSLGQGLEFLIYFQGNSAPDKSGLPSDRFSAERTGGSVSTLTIQRTQQEDSAVYLCASSLRWDYEQYFGPGTRLTVT.

This clone was found once. The rearrangement uses TRBV2 and TRBJ2-6, with TRBD1 identical over 9 bases. Unmatched junction bases numbered 4, after V lost 5 bases and J lost 2 bases. The CDR3 totals 16 residues. From germline, CDR1 is SNHLY and CDR2 FYNNEI. CDR3 DNA sequence: TGTGCCAGCAGTCTGACAGGGGGAGCTGGGGCCAACGTCCTGACTTTC. Translation: CASSLTGGAGANVLTF.

Regarding this clone: The junction and the germline gene differ at one end; a read error may be behind it. The chain has TRBV5-1 and TRBJ2-5; tentative D call: TRBD2 (7 bases). The CDR3 extends over 13 amino acids. Germline values: CDR1 SGHRS, CDR2 YFSETQ. For the CDR3, the DNA is TGCGCCAGCAGCTTGCTGGTGGGGGGGGCGTTTGACTTC. Translated, it gives CASSLLVGGAFDF.

The chain links TRBV5-1 to TRBJ2-3; maybe TRBD2 (5 bases). The V end was cut by 0 bases, the J end by 1 base, with 15 bases between. This CDR3 has 17 residues. Germline CDR1 reads SGHRS; CDR2 reads YFSETQ. CDR3 amino acids: CASSLDGSGIRTDTQYF. CDR3 in DNA: TGCGCCAGCAGCTTGGATGGAAGCGGAATACGCACAGATACGCAGTATTTT.

V and J are TRBV10-1 and TRBJ2-3; TRBD1 is a possible D gene (5 bases). The CDR3 is 13 residues long. Germline values: CDR1 WNHNN, CDR2 SYGVQD (reference sequence). Trimming took 10 bases from V and 6 from J, leaving 17 bases between them. The CDR3 DNA follows: TGCGCCACCAAAGACAGCCTCGGCGATACGCAGTATTTT. This codes for CATKDSLGDTQYF.

Only one count was recorded for this clone. The chain has TRBV27 and TRBJ1-1; TRBD1 aligns across 7 bases. Germline-derived CDR1 and CDR2 are MNHEY and SMNVEV (reference sequence). The CDR3 spans 14 residues. J was trimmed by 9 bases and V by 3 bases; bases with no gene match: 10. Here the CDR3 reads CASSFGDSSSKAFF. Here the CDR3 DNA reads TGTGCCAGCAGTTTTGGGGACAGCTCCTCGAAAGCTTTCTTT.

In DNA form, the CDR3 reads TGCAGCGTTGGGGTACAGGGTCCGAACACCGGGGAGCTGTTTTTT. The encoded protein is CSVGVQGPNTGELFF. The chain employs TRBV29-1 and TRBJ2-2; the D gene is possibly TRBD1 (6 bases). The CDR3 spans 15 residues. V lost 4 bases to trimming and J lost 0 bases, with 12 bases between them. Germline CDR1 is SQVTM and CDR2 is ANQGSEA.

Here the CDR3 reads CASSLYTGELFF. As DNA, the CDR3 is TGTGCCAGCAGCCTATACACCGGGGAGCTGTTTTTT. The chain employs TRBV9 and TRBJ2-2; no clear D. Trimming pared 4 bases from V and 3 bases from J, leaving 4 bases between. The CDR3 runs to 12 residues. The germline V gene has CDR1 SGDLS and CDR2 YYNGEE.

The V and J genes are TRBV10-3 and TRBJ1-2, with no clear D. The V and J ends lost 6 bases and 4 bases respectively, with 18 bases between them. CDR3 size: 15 residues. Germline V gene sequence: CDR1 ENHRY, CDR2 SYGVKD. The CDR3 DNA sequence: TGTGCCATCAGCGCTCAGTCGGAGAAGGGCTATGGCTACACCTTC. Protein sequence: CAISAQSEKGYGYTF.

J is TRBJ1-2 and V is TRBV4-1; unclear D gene. Germline loops: CDR1 MGHRA, CDR2 YSYEKL. The germline V and J ends were trimmed by 1 base and 6 bases, with 21 bases remaining between them. CDR3 length equals 17 residues. CDR3 sequence reads: CASSQVNLEYVSDGYTF. The CDR3 DNA is TGCGCCAGCAGCCAAGTGAATCTTGAGTACGTTTCAGATGGCTACACCTTC.

The chain uses TRBV5-1 and TRBJ1-4, with 10 nucleotides matching TRBD1. The CDR3 spans 14 residues. Germline values: CDR1 SGHRS, CDR2 YFSETQ. The V and J ends lost 4 bases and 6 bases, in that order; junction bases with no gene match: 3. CDR3 loop: CASSGDRGDEKLFF. The CDR3 DNA follows: TGCGCCAGCAGCGGGGACAGGGGAGATGAAAAACTGTTTTTT.